Reported below is one TCR beta chain. Its antigen is currently unknown. Second-dose intervals near 4 or 12 weeks were combined. Assay used: immunoSEQ multiplex PCR; TCRdb lists only in-frame clones, some missing. The sample lists 150,000 to 200,000 clones, about 90% occurring once. The length of the CDR3 is 15 residues. Per germline, CDR1 MNHNS and CDR2 SASEGT. The ends lost 1 base at V and 7 bases at J; junction bases unmatched: 5. The data belong to a study of T cell responses to AZD1222 COVID-19 vaccine. Study-wide points: Researchers took repertoire samples only after the peak T cell response had come. There were mostly white British donors and more females than males, and clonal diversity was possibly underestimated.

The V call is TRBV6-1, the J call TRBJ1-5; 9 bases map to TRBD1. The sample in question was peripheral blood, obtained 28 days after the second AZD1222 dose. The receptor was isolated from an adult who received the AZD1222 COVID-19 vaccine. This CDR3 is CASSEGTGQGQPQHF. The CDR3 DNA reads TGTGCCAGCAGTGAAGGGACGGGACAGGGACAGCCCCAGCATTTT.